This T cell receptor beta chain originates from a study of blood T cell repertoires in COVID-19. About the study: Sites in the United States, Italy and Spain provided acute and convalescent COVID-19 samples.

In the study's own analysis: Using reference gene primer amplification, nucleated cell counts were estimated. TCRdb's copy holds only in-frame clones and misses some; the assay was immunoSEQ multiplex PCR. That table furnishes V, J and clone size, whereas the DNA furnished D and trimming. The profile shows around 160,000 clones, 88% of them singletons. The TCR sequence derives from a human donor in a cohort sampled during active COVID-19. The material sequenced was peripheral blood.

CDR3 sequence: CASSPGTSGGAGSEQFF. The CDR3, as DNA: TGCGCCAGCAGCCCCGGGACTAGCGGGGGGGCGGGTAGTGAGCAGTTCTTC. This chain links TRBV4-3 with TRBJ2-1; TRBD2 matches at 16 bases. The germline CDR1 and CDR2 sequences are LGHNA and YSLEER. The CDR3 length is 17 residues. Unmatched junction bases numbered 9, after V lost 4 bases and J lost 9 bases.